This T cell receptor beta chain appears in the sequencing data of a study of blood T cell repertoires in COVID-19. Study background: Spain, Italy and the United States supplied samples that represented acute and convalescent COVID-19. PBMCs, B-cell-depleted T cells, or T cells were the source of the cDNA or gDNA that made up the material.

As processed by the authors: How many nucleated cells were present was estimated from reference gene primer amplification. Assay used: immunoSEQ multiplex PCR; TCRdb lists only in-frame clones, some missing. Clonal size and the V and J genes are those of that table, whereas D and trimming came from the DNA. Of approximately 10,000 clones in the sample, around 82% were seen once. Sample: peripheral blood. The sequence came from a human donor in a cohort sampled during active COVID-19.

The CDR3 here is CASSQGREAEAFF. Here the CDR3 DNA reads TGTGCCAGCAGCCAGGGCAGGGAGGCTGAAGCTTTCTTT. The genes are TRBV3-1 (or the pseudogene TRBV3-2) and TRBJ1-1, with a weak D call TRBD1 (5 bases). Trimming left V 3 bases short and J 6 bases short, with 11 bases between. The CDR3 is 13 amino acids. Germline V lookup: CDR1 LGHDT, CDR2 YNNKEL (reference sequence).